The rows below give T cell receptor beta chains drawn from one sample of a study of cytomegalovirus exposure and HLA in healthy donors. Sequencing was performed with immunoSEQ multiplex PCR; in TCRdb, only in-frame clones are kept and a portion is missing. The sample holds approximately 150,000 clones, about 72% seen once. The sequenced material came from PBMCs. Receptor source: a man aged 35 to 55 in good health and CMV-seronegative. CDR3s include the opening cysteine and the closing phenylalanine or tryptophan.

v_gene: TRBV5-1
CDR3aa: CASSLVGVSPGGGEQYF

v_gene: TRBV6-5
CDR3aa: CASWTSIVTGELFF

v_gene: TRBV30
CDR3aa: CAWSVRGLAAVKANVLTF

v_gene: TRBV2
CDR3aa: CASTPREEMSEKLFF

v_gene: TRBV19
CDR3aa: CASSRYSLDQPQHF

v_gene: TRBV6-5
CDR3aa: CASSSSGLSRDEQFF

v_gene: TRBV5-1
CDR3aa: CASSLISGADEKLFF

v_gene: TRBV4-1
CDR3aa: CASSQVPGQGFNEQFF

v_gene: TRBV5-4
CDR3aa: CASSSRAGGPGEQYF

v_gene: TRBV27
CDR3aa: CASSLLLAGGPSYEQYF

v_gene: TRBV29-1
CDR3aa: CSVEDIVTNTGELFF

v_gene: TRBV7-2
CDR3aa: CASSFGTANTGELFF

v_gene: TRBV29-1
CDR3aa: CSAHLRRMNTEAFF

v_gene: TRBV28
CDR3aa: CASSPTRGTGGWQPQHF

v_gene: TRBV9
CDR3aa: CASSVESSGSLNEQYF

v_gene: TRBV25-1
CDR3aa: CASSEYGGGSETQYF

v_gene: TRBV7-2
CDR3aa: CASSVGGRPTDTQYF

v_gene: TRBV10-2
CDR3aa: CASSERGTRGSEQFF

v_gene: TRBV4-1
CDR3aa: CASSHLGHKPFLFF

v_gene: TRBV15
CDR3aa: CATSRSRGGWSEAFF

v_gene: TRBV19
CDR3aa: CASSITGLRSGNTIYF

v_gene: TRBV12-5
CDR3aa: CASGRGTGGSENTGELFF

v_gene: TRBV14
CDR3aa: CASSQGQTHTDTQYF

v_gene: TRBV4-1
CDR3aa: CASSLDPGIMKKLFF

v_gene: TRBV7-6
CDR3aa: CASSSLAGVVDTQYF

v_gene: TRBV10-2
CDR3aa: CASTGTSGKGYEQYF

v_gene: TRBV6-5
CDR3aa: CASSLSRVSQPQHF

v_gene: TRBV7-2
CDR3aa: CASTHRYNEQFF

v_gene: TRBV7-9
CDR3aa: CASRSEGRGEAFF

v_gene: TRBV6-5
CDR3aa: CASSYRLAGEEQFF

v_gene: TRBV27
CDR3aa: CASAGAGLEQYF

v_gene: TRBV6-1
CDR3aa: CASSDRLAGGYEQYF

v_gene: TRBV27
CDR3aa: CASSPGGHEQYF

v_gene: TRBV6-5
CDR3aa: CASTGSPSSYEQYF

v_gene: TRBV7-2
CDR3aa: CASSLERLAGHTDTQYF

v_gene: TRBV5-1
CDR3aa: CASSPEASDLTYEQYF

v_gene: TRBV5-6
CDR3aa: CASTPGQGVLNTGELFF

v_gene: TRBV7-9
CDR3aa: CASSFSGQTNYGYTF

v_gene: TRBV28
CDR3aa: CASSLAGLVEQYF

v_gene: TRBV4-1
CDR3aa: CASSQGLETSSTDTQYF

v_gene: TRBV19
CDR3aa: CASSLEQGKNSPLHF

v_gene: TRBV25-1
CDR3aa: CASSEVGRGSYEQYF

v_gene: TRBV6-1
CDR3aa: CASSEGGGLANEKLFF

v_gene: TRBV5-1
CDR3aa: CASSLGPPLNTEAFF

v_gene: TRBV5-1
CDR3aa: CASSLSRMTGKEQYF

v_gene: TRBV6-5
CDR3aa: CASSYSRIVYEQYF

v_gene: TRBV7-2
CDR3aa: CASSPRGRNEQFF

v_gene: TRBV2
CDR3aa: CASSYVRAAGELFF

v_gene: TRBV6-5
CDR3aa: CASSPLRAGELFF

v_gene: TRBV19
CDR3aa: CASSITRTQSSYNEQFF

v_gene: TRBV9
CDR3aa: CASSQTDSQETQYF

v_gene: TRBV7-9
CDR3aa: CASSSMAAGGYTF

v_gene: TRBV7-6
CDR3aa: CASSSGLAGSGELFF

v_gene: TRBV6-7
CDR3aa: CASSPPRVQLYEQYF

v_gene: TRBV6-5
CDR3aa: CASSYWGESTEAFF

v_gene: TRBV7-8
CDR3aa: CASRRTLGNQPQHF

v_gene: TRBV30
CDR3aa: CAFSPWAGGNQPQHF